This TCR beta chain comes out of a study of blood T cells in healthy people across ages. J gave up 5 bases and V 5 bases, and 15 bases lay outside the gene matches. The germline gives CDR1 MDHEN, CDR2 SYDVKM. CDR3 length equals 16 residues. Only a few counts were recorded for this clonotype. Using a J-beta primer mix together with a sample-barcoded 5' primer, a second PCR was run for roughly 6 to 12 cycles. A single record per CDR3 protein comes from TCRdb applying MiXCR to the 5' RACE reads. This sample has some 860,000 distinct CDR3 sequences, with roughly three fifths found just once. This clonotype was obtained from a man aged 35 to 55 in good health. The chain carries TRBV28 and TRBJ2-7; 7 bases match TRBD1. The sample consisted of blood. DNA for the CDR3: TGTGCCAGCAGTCTCCCCCTTTCCTCAGGGGGTAACGAGCAGTACTTC. This gives the protein CASSLPLSSGGNEQYF.